A single sample gave rise to the 11 T cell receptor beta chains below, sequenced in a study of CD8+ T cells in alopecia areata. The treatment was: oral pan-JAK inhibitor, 5-10 mg twice daily. Extracted RNA was reverse transcribed into cDNA, the sequencing template. Some clones are missing from TCRdb's copy, which holds only in-frame ones; the method was immunoSEQ multiplex PCR. Here the sample spans roughly 110,000 clones, less than 60% being singletons. The sample in question was CD4+ T cells sorted from blood, obtained at week 24, from a patient treated with tofacitinib. These receptors came from a human donor with alopecia areata.

CDR3 coding DNA: TGCGCCAGCAGCTCCACCCTCATCTCCTACAATGAGCAGTTCTTC. Residues: CASSSTLISYNEQFF. The V and J genes are TRBV5-1 and TRBJ2-1; D gene unclear. Trimming removed 3 bases from V and 0 bases from J, with 10 bases in between. The CDR3 sequence is 15 residues long. CDR1 and CDR2 (germline): SGHRS, YFSETQ.

The chain carries TRBV29-1 and TRBJ2-7; 9 nucleotides line up with TRBD2. V gave up 6 bases and J gave up 5 bases; unmatched junction bases: 17. The CDR3 consists of 16 residues. Germline V gene sequence: CDR1 SQVTM, CDR2 ANQGSEA. The CDR3 DNA follows: TGCAGCGTGACAACGACCGCGGGGGGGCTCTTCAACGAGCAGTACTTC. Translated, it gives CSVTTTAGGLFNEQYF.

This clone was seen more than once but under ten times. The chain joins TRBV29-1 to TRBJ2-7, with D tentatively TRBD1 or TRBD2 (6 bases each). V was shortened by 5 bases and J by 4 bases, with 12 bases between the two germline ends. CDR1 and CDR2 (germline): SQVTM, ANQGSEA. This CDR3 region has 12 residues. CDR3 coding DNA: TGCAGCGTTTCAAGAGGGGGGTACGAGCAGTACTTC. Translated, it gives CSVSRGGYEQYF.

V is TRBV7-3 and J is TRBJ2-3; the D gene could be TRBD1 or TRBD2 (6 bases each). CDR3 length: 13 amino acids. CDR1 SGHTA and CDR2 FQGTGA come from the germline V gene. V was shortened by 8 bases and J by 4 bases, with 13 bases between the two germline ends. The CDR3 nucleotides read TGTGCCAGCTCGAGGGGGGAGGCAGATACGCAGTATTTT. Its protein is CASSRGEADTQYF.

The chain links TRBV11-3 to TRBJ2-1; 7 bases fit TRBD1. The CDR3 is 13 residues long. V lost 5 bases and J lost 5; bases outside the gene matches: 3. Per germline, CDR1 SGHNT and CDR2 YENEEA. The CDR3 sequence: CASSLDRNNEQFF. Here the CDR3 DNA reads TGTGCCAGCAGCCTGGACAGGAACAATGAGCAGTTCTTC.

The chain is built from TRBV13 and TRBJ2-3; 7 nucleotides align to TRBD2. This CDR3 is 16 amino acids long. Germline V lookup: CDR1 PRHDT, CDR2 FYEKMQ (reference sequence). Trimming removed 6 bases from V and 2 bases from J; junction bases left unmatched: 11. CDR3 region: CASSRKPGLNTDTQYF. CDR3 bases: TGTGCCAGCAGTCGCAAACCGGGACTAAACACAGATACGCAGTATTTT.

This clone was seen only once. V usage is TRBV4-1 and J usage is TRBJ2-3, with D possibly called TRBD1 or TRBD2 (5 bases each). This CDR3 region has 13 residues. CDR1 MGHRA and CDR2 YSYEKL come from the germline V gene. V gave up 6 bases and J gave up 4 bases, with 11 bases separating them. Here the CDR3 DNA reads TGCGCCAGCAGTTCCTTGGGGGCAGATACGCAGTATTTT. It is translated as CASSSLGADTQYF.

This clone has a handful of counts. A read error may produce the germline difference seen at one junction end. This chain links TRBV7-8 with TRBJ2-7; 11 bases are shared with TRBD2. Looked up from germline, CDR1 is SGHVS and CDR2 is FQNEAQ. This CDR3 is built from 12 residues. This CDR3 is CASSSTSGGLNF. CDR3 in DNA: TGTGCCAGCAGCTCCACTAGCGGGGGTCTTAACTTC. Complete variable domain (other parts from reference TRBV7-8 and TRBJ2-7): GAGVSQSPRYKVAKRGQDVALRCDPISGHVSLFWYQQALGQGPEFLTYFQNEAQLDKSGLPSDRFFAERPEGSVSTLKIQRTQQEDSAVYLCASSSTSGGLNFGPGTRLTVT.

The genes are TRBV29-1 and TRBJ1-6; D is perhaps TRBD1 (6 bases). V was clipped by 6 bases and J by 10 bases, with 16 bases between them. Germline-derived CDR1 and CDR2 are SQVTM and ANQGSEA. The CDR3 length is 13 residues. The CDR3 DNA reads TGCAGCGTACAACAGGGAAAATACTCACCCCTCCACTTT. This codes for CSVQQGKYSPLHF.

Here the CDR3 reads CSPAGGNGYTF. The CDR3 nucleotides read TGCAGTCCCGCGGGGGGAAATGGCTACACCTTC. The chain carries TRBV20-1 and TRBJ1-2, with D perhaps TRBD1 (5 bases). V lost 8 bases to trimming and J lost 6 bases, with 13 bases between them. The CDR3 sequence is 11 residues long. Germline CDR1 is DFQATT and CDR2 is SNEGSKA (reference sequence).

The chain joins TRBV2 to TRBJ1-4; no reliable D call. The CDR3 is made up of 14 amino acids. Germline-derived CDR1 and CDR2 are SNHLY and FYNNEI. Trimming shortened V by 4 bases and J by 7 bases, and 13 bases separated the two germline ends. CDR3 bases: TGTGCCAGCAGTGTGGTTTCTGGGCGTGAAAAACTGTTTTTT. It encodes CASSVVSGREKLFF. Supplemented by reference TRBV2 and TRBJ1-4, the full variable domain reads EPEVTQTPSHQVTQMGQEVILRCVPISNHLYFYWYRQILGQKVEFLVSFYNNEISEKSEIFDDQFSVERPDGSNFTLKIRSTKLEDSAMYFCASSVVSGREKLFFGSGTQLSVL.